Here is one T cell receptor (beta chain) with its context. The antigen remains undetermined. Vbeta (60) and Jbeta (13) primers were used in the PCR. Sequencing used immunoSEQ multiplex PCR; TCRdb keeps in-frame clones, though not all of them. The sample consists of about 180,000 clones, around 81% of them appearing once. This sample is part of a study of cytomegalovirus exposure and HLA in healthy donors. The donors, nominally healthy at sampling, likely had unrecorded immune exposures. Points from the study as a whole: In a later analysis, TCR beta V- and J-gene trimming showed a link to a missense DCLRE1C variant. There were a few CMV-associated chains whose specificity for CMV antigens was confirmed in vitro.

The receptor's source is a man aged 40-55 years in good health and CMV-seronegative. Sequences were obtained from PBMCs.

CDR3 in amino acids: CASSDGHGTDTQYF. The DNA for the CDR3 is TGTGCCAGCAGTGATGGCCATGGCACAGATACGCAGTATTTT. The V call is TRBV25-1, the J call TRBJ2-3; D is unresolved. Per germline, CDR1 MGHDK and CDR2 SYGVNS. The CDR3 extends over 14 amino acids. V lost 3 bases to trimming and J lost 1 base, with 8 bases between them.